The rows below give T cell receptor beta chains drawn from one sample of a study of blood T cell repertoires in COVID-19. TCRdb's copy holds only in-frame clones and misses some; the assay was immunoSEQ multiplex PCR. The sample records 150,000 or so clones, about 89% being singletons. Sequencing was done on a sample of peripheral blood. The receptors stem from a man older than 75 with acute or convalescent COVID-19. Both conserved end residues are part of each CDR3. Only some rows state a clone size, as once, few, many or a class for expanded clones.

CASRGRYGYTF | TRBV28 | once | TRBJ1-2
CASSTSSGGFYNEQFF | TRBV28 | NA | TRBJ2-1
CAWRTGIPGNTIYF | TRBV30 | NA | TRBJ1-3
CASSPRTSSKQYF | TRBV3-1/TRBV3-2 | NA | TRBJ2-3
CASSETGANEKLFF | TRBV6-1 | NA | TRBJ1-4
CASQGVTNQPQHF | TRBV6-5 | NA | TRBJ1-5
CASSYGGPPTDTQYF | TRBV6-5 | once | TRBJ2-3
CASTRGNSPLHF | TRBV27 | once | TRBJ1-6
CASTGDRGVEQFF | TRBV5-1 | NA | TRBJ2-1
CASSFAEGAGNTEAFF | TRBV5-1 | NA | TRBJ1-1
CASSLGGRHTEAFF | TRBV28 | NA | TRBJ1-1
CASKGQGTSYEQYF | TRBV10-1 | NA | TRBJ2-7
CASSVTSGTGGSGYTF | TRBV9 | NA | TRBJ1-2
CASSPRDRVGTEAFF | TRBV27 | NA | TRBJ1-1
CASSLGQAGKGTQYF | TRBV27 | NA | TRBJ2-5
CASSEVLAGAYNEQFF | TRBV6-1 | NA | TRBJ2-1
CASSIGRGYEAFF | TRBV19 | NA | TRBJ1-1
CASRTGNSGNTIYF | TRBV7-9 | NA | TRBJ1-3
CAISELQGNSPLHF | TRBV10-3 | NA | TRBJ1-6
CASNGQGAWEQYF | TRBV6-6 | NA | TRBJ2-7
CASKFRGWGQGNTEAFF | TRBV28 | NA | TRBJ1-1
CASSLMDRTGANVLTF | TRBV5-5 | NA | TRBJ2-6
CASSRGDSFADTQYF | TRBV6-5 | NA | TRBJ2-3
CASILYPPREAFF | TRBV6-6 | NA | TRBJ1-1
CASSQDEGGRGRDNEQFF | TRBV4-1 | NA | TRBJ2-1
CASRFLGGASNEKLFF | TRBV28 | NA | TRBJ1-4
CASSIAAGGASNYGYTF | TRBV19 | NA | TRBJ1-2